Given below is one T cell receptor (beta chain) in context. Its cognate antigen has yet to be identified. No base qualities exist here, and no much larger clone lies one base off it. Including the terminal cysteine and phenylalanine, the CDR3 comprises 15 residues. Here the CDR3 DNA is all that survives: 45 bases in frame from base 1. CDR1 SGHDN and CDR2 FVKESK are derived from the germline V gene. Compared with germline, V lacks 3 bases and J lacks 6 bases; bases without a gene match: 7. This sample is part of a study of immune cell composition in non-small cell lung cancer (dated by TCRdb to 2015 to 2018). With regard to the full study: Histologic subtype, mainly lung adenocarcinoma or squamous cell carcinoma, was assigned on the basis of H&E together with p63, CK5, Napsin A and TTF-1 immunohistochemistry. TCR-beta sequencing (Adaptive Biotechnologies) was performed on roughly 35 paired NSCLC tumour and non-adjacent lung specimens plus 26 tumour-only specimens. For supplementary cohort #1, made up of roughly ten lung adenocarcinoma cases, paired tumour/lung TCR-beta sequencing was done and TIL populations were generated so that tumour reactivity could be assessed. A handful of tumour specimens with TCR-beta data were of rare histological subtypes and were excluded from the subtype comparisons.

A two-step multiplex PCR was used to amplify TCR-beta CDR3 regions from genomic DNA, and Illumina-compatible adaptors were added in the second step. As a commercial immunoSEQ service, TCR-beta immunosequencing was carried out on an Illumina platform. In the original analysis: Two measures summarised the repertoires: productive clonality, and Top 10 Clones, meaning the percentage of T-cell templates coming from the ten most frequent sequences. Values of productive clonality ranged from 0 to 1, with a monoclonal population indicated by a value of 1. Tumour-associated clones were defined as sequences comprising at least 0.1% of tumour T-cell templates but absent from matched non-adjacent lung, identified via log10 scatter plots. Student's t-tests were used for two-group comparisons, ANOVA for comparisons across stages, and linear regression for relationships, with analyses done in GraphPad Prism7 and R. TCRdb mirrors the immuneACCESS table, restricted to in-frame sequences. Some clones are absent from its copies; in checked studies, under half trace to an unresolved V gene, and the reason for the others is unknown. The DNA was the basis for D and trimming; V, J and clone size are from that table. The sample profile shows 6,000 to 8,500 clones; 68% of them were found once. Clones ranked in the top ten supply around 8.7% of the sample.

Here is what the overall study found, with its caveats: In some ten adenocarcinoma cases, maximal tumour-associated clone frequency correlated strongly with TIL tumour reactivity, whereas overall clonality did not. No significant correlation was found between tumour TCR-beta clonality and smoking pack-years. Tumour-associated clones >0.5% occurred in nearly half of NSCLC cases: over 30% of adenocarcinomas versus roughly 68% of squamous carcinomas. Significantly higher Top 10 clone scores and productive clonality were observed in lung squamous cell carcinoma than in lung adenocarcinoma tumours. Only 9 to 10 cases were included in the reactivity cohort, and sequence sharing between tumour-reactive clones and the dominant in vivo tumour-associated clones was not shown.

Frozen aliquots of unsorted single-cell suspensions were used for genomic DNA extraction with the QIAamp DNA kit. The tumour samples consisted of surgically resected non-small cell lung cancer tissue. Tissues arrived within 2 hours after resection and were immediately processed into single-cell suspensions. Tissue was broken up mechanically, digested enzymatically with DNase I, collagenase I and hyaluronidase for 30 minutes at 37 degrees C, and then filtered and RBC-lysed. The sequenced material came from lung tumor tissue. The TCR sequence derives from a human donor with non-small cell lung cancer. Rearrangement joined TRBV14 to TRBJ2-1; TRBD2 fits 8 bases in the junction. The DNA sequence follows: TGTGCCAGCAGCCACTGGGGACTAGTAGGCAATGAGCAGTTCTTC. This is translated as CASSHWGLVGNEQFF.